The 20 T cell receptor beta chains listed next were all sequenced from one sample in a study of T cell responses to AZD1222 COVID-19 vaccine. Clones were read by immunoSEQ multiplex PCR, and TCRdb kept only the in-frame ones, dropping some. This repertoire shows around 110,000 clones, 80% to 95% found once; its top ten account for roughly 8%. This specimen was peripheral blood, taken 28 days after the second AZD1222 dose. Receptor source: an adult who received the AZD1222 COVID-19 vaccine.

This clone was counted once. In DNA, the CDR3 is TGTGCCAGCAGTGACGGACAGGGTGCCCCAATCCAGCAGTTCTTC. Translated: CASSDGQGAPIQQFF. The J gene is TRBJ2-1, the V gene TRBV2; 8 bases are shared with TRBD1. Germline CDR1 and CDR2: SNHLY and FYNNEI. The junction had 12 bases not matched to a gene; V was cut back by 3 bases and J by 11 bases. The CDR3 has 15 amino acids.

The chain uses TRBV12-3 or TRBV12-4 and TRBJ1-2; D gene unclear. The CDR3 is 11 amino acids. Trimming cost V 8 bases and J 8 bases, with 12 bases left between them. CDR3: CASGDEIGYTF. The CDR3 nucleotides are TGTGCCAGCGGGGATGAGATCGGCTACACCTTC.

The chain uses TRBV4-1 and TRBJ1-1; D possibly corresponds to TRBD1 (5 bases). V was clipped by 4 bases and J by 6 bases, with 18 bases between them. Germline lookup yields CDR1 MGHRA and CDR2 YSYEKL. The length of the CDR3 is 15 residues. The CDR3 sequence: CASSPPVQGLAEAFF. CDR3 nucleotide sequence: TGCGCCAGCAGCCCCCCGGTCCAGGGTTTAGCTGAAGCTTTCTTT.

The chain carries TRBV18 and TRBJ1-2; weak D call: TRBD1 (5 bases). Germline values: CDR1 KGHSH, CDR2 LQKENI. V was shortened by 3 bases and J by 5 bases, with 16 bases between the two germline ends. The CDR3 is made up of 15 amino acids. In nucleotides, the CDR3 is TGTGCCAGCTCACCTGGGACCGACCGGGCTTATGGCTACACCTTC. Amino acid sequence: CASSPGTDRAYGYTF.

This sequence joins TRBV5-5 and TRBJ2-2; D possibly matches TRBD1 or TRBD2 (5 bases each). The V gene's germline CDR1 is SGHKS and CDR2 YYEKEE (reference sequence). Trimming stripped 5 bases from V and 1 base from J, with 21 bases between. The CDR3 is made up of 18 amino acids. CDR3 sequence (DNA): TGTGCCAGCAGGCAGAACCCCTTTCGGGACGAGAACACCGGGGAGCTGTTTTTT. Residues: CASRQNPFRDENTGELFF.

The gene calls are TRBV5-1 and TRBJ1-5, with D perhaps TRBD1 (5 bases). CDR1 is SGHRS, CDR2 YFSETQ, per germline. Trimming stripped 0 bases from V and 3 bases from J, with 10 bases between. CDR3 length equals 15 residues. CDR3 protein: CASSLAEGPNQPQHF. The CDR3 DNA sequence: TGCGCCAGCAGCTTGGCCGAGGGGCCCAATCAGCCCCAGCATTTT.

Only one count was recorded for this clone. The chain joins TRBV6-2 or TRBV6-3 to TRBJ1-2; D is uncertain. This CDR3 comprises 14 residues. Germline values: CDR1 MNHEY, CDR2 SVGEGT. Trimming left V 2 bases short and J 1 base short, with 8 bases between. CDR3 DNA: TGTGCCAGCAGTTACCCAGGCTATAACTATGGCTACACCTTC. It translates to CASSYPGYNYGYTF.

This clone appeared once. This chain joins TRBV14 and TRBJ1-6; D gene unclear. The CDR3 spans 16 residues. Germline CDR1 and CDR2: SGHDN and FVKESK. V gave up 4 bases and J gave up 10 bases, with 20 bases separating them. The CDR3: CASSPGSGVRRSPLHF. CDR3 bases: TGTGCCAGCAGCCCGGGGTCTGGCGTTCGAAGATCACCCCTCCACTTT.

This sequence joins TRBV6-1 and TRBJ2-5, with D possibly being TRBD1 (5 bases). Trimming stripped 3 bases from V and 5 bases from J, with 13 bases between. CDR3 length: 14 amino acids. The V gene's germline CDR1 is MNHNS and CDR2 SASEGT. The CDR3 region is CASSEALRQETQYF. CDR3 nucleotides: TGTGCCAGCAGTGAGGCGTTAAGACAGGAGACCCAGTACTTC.

The CDR3 nucleotides read TGCGCCAGCAGCTTGGGGACAGGGGAAGGCTACACCTTC. It encodes CASSLGTGEGYTF. The chain is built from TRBV5-1 and TRBJ1-2; 9 nucleotides agree with TRBD1. Germline lookup yields CDR1 SGHRS and CDR2 YFSETQ. The V and J ends lost 0 bases and 8 bases, in that order; junction bases with no gene match: 2. This CDR3 comprises 13 residues.

This rearrangement joins TRBV4-3 to TRBJ2-7; no reliable D call. Per the germline V gene, CDR1 is LGHNA and CDR2 is YSLEER. There are 14 residues in the CDR3. V lost 1 base, J lost 7 bases, and 14 bases lay in between. The CDR3 spells CASSQGSGSYEQYF. The CDR3 region has the DNA TGCGCCAGCAGCCAAGGGTCCGGTTCTTATGAGCAGTACTTC.

The V gene is TRBV6-5, the J gene TRBJ2-7; D not resolved. Germline V CDR1 and CDR2: MNHEY, SVGAGI. Trimming cost V 7 bases and J 2 bases, with 15 bases left between them. CDR3 length: 14 amino acids. This chain's CDR3 is CASIFKGDPYEQYF. The CDR3, as DNA: TGTGCCAGCATTTTTAAGGGCGACCCCTACGAGCAGTACTTC.

CDR3 DNA sequence: TGTGCCAGCAGTTACCCTTCGCGGGGCACAGATACGCAGTATTTT. Amino acid sequence: CASSYPSRGTDTQYF. The chain carries TRBV6-2 or TRBV6-3 and TRBJ2-3, with D possibly being TRBD2 (5 bases). The germline CDR1 and CDR2 sequences are MNHEY and SVGEGT. Trimming stripped 2 bases from V and 1 base from J, with 10 bases between. This CDR3 has 15 residues.

The chain recombines TRBV2 with TRBJ1-1, with D possibly matching TRBD1 (5 bases). The CDR3 has 14 amino acids. Germline CDR1 reads SNHLY; CDR2 reads FYNNEI. The V gene lost 9 bases and the J gene lost 1 base, with 15 bases spanning the gap. The CDR3 protein is CASTAGLPNTEAFF. The CDR3 DNA sequence: TGTGCCAGTACTGCGGGGCTGCCGAACACTGAAGCTTTCTTT.

V and J are TRBV5-8 and TRBJ2-7; a weak D match, TRBD1 (6 bases). CDR3 size: 14 residues. Germline values: CDR1 SGHTS, CDR2 YDEGEE. V gave up 4 bases and J gave up 6 bases, with 17 bases separating them. In DNA, the CDR3 is TGTGCCAGCAGCGTTTCTCCACAGGGTACCGAGCAGTACTTC. This encodes CASSVSPQGTEQYF.

This clone was seen only once. In DNA form, the CDR3 reads TGTGCCAGCAGCCGCGAGGGGGCCCGTGAGGAAAAACTGTTTTTT. Amino acids: CASSREGAREEKLFF. This rearrangement joins TRBV9 to TRBJ1-4; the match to TRBD1 covers 7 bases. V lost 4 bases to trimming and J lost 8 bases; unmatched junction nucleotides: 11. The germline V gene has CDR1 SGDLS and CDR2 YYNGEE. The CDR3 has 15 amino acids.

The V call is TRBV29-1, the J call TRBJ1-2, with D possibly matching TRBD1 (5 bases). V was cut by 0 bases and J by 7 bases, with 9 bases left in between. The germline V gene has CDR1 SQVTM and CDR2 ANQGSEA. This CDR3 region has 12 residues. The CDR3 region has the DNA TGCAGCGTTGAAGAGGGAAGGGGTGGCTACACCTTC. Its protein is CSVEEGRGGYTF.

The CDR3 DNA sequence: TGCAGCGTTCAGGCAAACAGGGATTATGGCTACACCTTC. It specifies CSVQANRDYGYTF. The genes are TRBV29-1 and TRBJ1-2; a possible D gene is TRBD1 (6 bases). The V gene lost 5 bases and the J gene lost 5 bases, with 15 bases spanning the gap. Looked up from germline, CDR1 is SQVTM and CDR2 is ANQGSEA. This CDR3 is built from 13 residues.

The chain is built from TRBV6-2 or TRBV6-3 and TRBJ2-6, with D unresolved. The germline CDR1 and CDR2 sequences are MNHEY and SVGEGT. The CDR3 contains 16 residues. The V and J ends lost 0 bases and 4 bases respectively, with 10 bases between them. The CDR3 region has the DNA TGTGCCAGCAGTTACTCGATGGGTACAGGGGCCAACGTCCTGACTTTC. This encodes CASSYSMGTGANVLTF.

The chain has TRBV2 and TRBJ2-3; D may be TRBD2 (6 bases). The CDR3 loop spans 14 amino acids. The V end lost 6 bases, the J end lost 2 bases, and 12 bases lay between the germline ends. The V gene's germline CDR1 is SNHLY and CDR2 FYNNEI. CDR3 coding DNA: TGTGCCAGCAGGCGGGCGGGGACCACAGATACGCAGTATTTT. Protein sequence: CASRRAGTTDTQYF. The whole variable domain, remainder taken from reference TRBV2 and TRBJ2-3, is EPEVTQTPSHQVTQMGQEVILRCVPISNHLYFYWYRQILGQKVEFLVSFYNNEISEKSEIFDDQFSVERPDGSNFTLKIRSTKLEDSAMYFCASRRAGTTDTQYFGPGTRLTVL.